The present T cell receptor (beta chain) was sequenced within a study of T cells in localized non-small cell lung cancer. Here immunoSEQ multiplex PCR was the method, and the copy in TCRdb shows in-frame clones only, minus some. The table has about 45,000 clones, roughly 90% seen once. The V and J ends lost 4 bases and 4 bases, in that order; junction bases with no gene match: 2. Germline CDR1 SGDLS, CDR2 YYNGEE. The CDR3 length is 12 residues. This clone was found a few times. This TCR came from a woman aged 40 to 75 with stage II lung adenocarcinoma. This chain links TRBV9 with TRBJ2-7; TRBD1 agrees at 7 bases. The sequences come from PBMCs, collected before any cancer treatment. The DNA for the CDR3 is TGTGCCAGCAGCCGGGACAGTTACGAGCAGTACTTC. Translated, it gives CASSRDSYEQYF.